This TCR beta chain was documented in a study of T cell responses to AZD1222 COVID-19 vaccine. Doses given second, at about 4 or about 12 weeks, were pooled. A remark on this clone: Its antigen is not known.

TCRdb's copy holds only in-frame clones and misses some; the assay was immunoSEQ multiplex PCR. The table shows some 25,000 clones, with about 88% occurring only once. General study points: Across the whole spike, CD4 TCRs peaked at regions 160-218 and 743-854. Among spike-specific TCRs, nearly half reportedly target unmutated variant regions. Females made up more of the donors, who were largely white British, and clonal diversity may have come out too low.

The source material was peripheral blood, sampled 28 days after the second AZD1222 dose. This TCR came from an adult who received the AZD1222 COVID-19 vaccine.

The CDR3 sequence: CASSQARLQLHYEQYF. Here the CDR3 DNA reads TGTGCCAGCAGCCAAGCGAGACTCCAACTCCACTACGAGCAGTACTTC. This chain joins TRBV3-1 (or the pseudogene TRBV3-2) and TRBJ2-7, with D unresolved. Germline CDR1 and CDR2: LGHDT and YNNKEL (reference sequence). Trimming stripped 1 base from V and 3 bases from J, with 16 bases between. The CDR3 loop spans 16 amino acids.